This entry is about one T cell receptor beta chain. In the original workflow: Amplification from reference gene primers served as the basis for estimated nucleated cell counts. Only in-frame clones appear in the TCRdb table, and some are missing; sequencing was by immunoSEQ multiplex PCR. V, J and clone size were drawn from that table, and D and trimming were deduced from the DNA. The profile shows 150,000 to 200,000 clones, 85% to 90% of them singletons. In Seattle, patients joined the study during active infection and were tracked longitudinally. The sample comes from a study of blood T cell repertoires in COVID-19. Across the study: Sites across the United States, Italy and Spain contributed samples from acute and convalescent COVID-19. Sources were T cells, B-cell-depleted T cells, or PBMCs; the material itself was cDNA or gDNA.

This CDR3 has 16 amino acids. With 7 bases clipped from V and 1 base from J, the junction kept 10 bases outside the gene matches. The germline V gene encodes CDR1 LNHDA and CDR2 SQIVND (reference sequence). This rearrangement joins TRBV19 to TRBJ1-5; 7 bases are shared with TRBD1. The receptor was isolated from a woman aged 60-70 years with COVID-19, enrolled during active disease. Sequences were obtained from peripheral blood. CDR3 loop: CASKGGTVESNQPQHF. The DNA for the CDR3 is TGTGCCAGTAAAGGGGGGACAGTGGAAAGCAATCAGCCCCAGCATTTT.